The present entry profiles one TCR beta chain with its context. Its antigen remains undetermined. No base quality information exists; no much larger clone differs at one position. The library relied on the immunoSEQ multiplex PCR assay. In TCRdb, the immuneACCESS table is reduced to in-frame sequences with V and J assigned. These tables do not hold every clone; where another copy was compared, an unresolved V gene accounts for under half, and the others remain unexplained. A total of approximately 89,000 clones appear in this sample, 94% of them only once. The top ten clonotypes cover under 2% of the sample. The sample originates from a study of T cell changes during pregnancy in multiple sclerosis (dated by TCRdb to the late 2010s). General notes on the study: Changes in the T cell repertoire over the course of pregnancy were examined in this study in women with multiple sclerosis.

Taken from the germline V gene, the CDR1 and CDR2 loops are MDHEN and SYDVKM. V and J lose 2 bases and 4 bases, and a span of 11 bases separates them. The CDR3, cysteine through phenylalanine, is 15 amino acids long. Left in the record is the CDR3 DNA by itself, 45 bases read in frame from the first base. This sample comprised peripheral blood, obtained after pregnancy. This receptor was taken from a female donor in good health, enrolled as a control in a pregnancy study. This receptor chain uses TRBV28 and TRBJ2-2; perhaps TRBD1 is the D gene, with 6 bases matching. This receptor has the CDR3 CASSLLQGGTGELFF. DNA sequence: TGTGCCAGCAGTTTACTACAGGGTGGCACCGGGGAGCTGTTTTTT.